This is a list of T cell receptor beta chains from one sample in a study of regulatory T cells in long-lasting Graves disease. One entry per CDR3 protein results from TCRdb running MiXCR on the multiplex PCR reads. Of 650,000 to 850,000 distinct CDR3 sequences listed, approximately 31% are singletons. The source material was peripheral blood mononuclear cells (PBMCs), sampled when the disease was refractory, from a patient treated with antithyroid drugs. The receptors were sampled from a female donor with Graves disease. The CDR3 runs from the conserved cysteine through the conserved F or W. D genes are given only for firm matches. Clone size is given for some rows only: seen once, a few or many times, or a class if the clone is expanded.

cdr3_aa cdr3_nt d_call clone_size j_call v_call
CASSLGTSTEQYF TGTGCCAGCAGCTTAGGGACTAGCACCGAGCAGTACTTC TRBD2 NA TRBJ2-7 TRBV11-2
CSARGGTILGELAKNIQYF TGCAGTGCTAGAGGCGGGACAATACTAGGGGAGCTAGCCAAAAACATTCAGTACTTC NA once TRBJ2-4 TRBV20-1
CASSATGGNYNEQFF TGTGCCAGCTCGGCCACCGGGGGAAACTACAATGAGCAGTTCTTC NA NA TRBJ2-1 TRBV18
CSVGRPTDRGGYGYTF TGCAGCGTCGGGAGACCGACGGACCGAGGAGGATATGGCTACACCTTC NA few TRBJ1-2 TRBV29-1
CASSSGDGETQYF TGTGCCAGCAGCTCAGGGGACGGGGAGACCCAGTACTTC NA NA TRBJ2-5 TRBV5-5
CASSLMDRLNQPQHF TGTGCCAGCAGTTTAATGGACCGACTCAATCAGCCCCAGCATTTT NA NA TRBJ1-5 TRBV28
CASSEAGRKGQPQHF TGTGCCAGCAGTGAAGCAGGCAGGAAGGGGCAGCCCCAGCATTTT NA NA TRBJ1-5 TRBV6-2/TRBV6-3
CASSYRDAYTF TGTGCCAGCAGCTACAGGGACGCCTACACCTTC NA NA TRBJ1-2 TRBV7-9
CSARLRDSSNTGELFF TGCAGTGCTAGACTCCGGGACAGTTCGAACACCGGGGAGCTGTTTTTT TRBD1 NA TRBJ2-2 TRBV20-1
CSAFTGTLYEQYF TGCAGTGCTTTTACCGGGACACTCTACGAGCAGTACTTC NA many TRBJ2-7 TRBV20-1
CASSFGGGGQPQHF TGTGCCAGCAGTTTTGGTGGTGGTGGTCAGCCCCAGCATTTT NA few TRBJ1-5 TRBV27
CASSSSGQGDSPLHF TGTGCCAGCAGTTCATCGGGACAGGGAGATTCACCCCTCCACTTT TRBD1 few TRBJ1-6 TRBV28
CASSENGLNTGELFF TGTGCCAGCAGTGAAAATGGTTTGAACACCGGGGAGCTGTTTTTT NA NA TRBJ2-2 TRBV6-2/TRBV6-3
CASTLAPGHLNTEAFF TGTGCCAGCACCCTAGCCCCCGGACACTTGAACACTGAAGCTTTCTTT NA many TRBJ1-1 TRBV28
CASSLESTEAFF TGTGCCAGCAGTTTAGAATCGACAGAAGCTTTCTTT NA many TRBJ1-1 TRBV12-3/TRBV12-4
CASSELAGGPYEQFF TGTGCCAGCAGTGAACTAGCGGGAGGGCCATATGAGCAGTTCTTC TRBD2 NA TRBJ2-1 TRBV12-3/TRBV12-4
CASSEAGYEKLFF TGTGCCAGCAGTGAAGCGGGGTATGAAAAACTGTTTTTT NA NA TRBJ1-4 TRBV25-1
CASSLRATNEKLFF TGTGCCAGCAGTTTACGAGCAACTAATGAAAAACTGTTTTTT NA many TRBJ1-4 TRBV12-3/TRBV12-4
CASSVDAPVFSGYTF TGTGCCAGCAGCGTAGACGCCCCCGTATTCTCGGGCTACACCTTC NA NA TRBJ1-2 TRBV9
CASNFRGSNTEAFF TGTGCCAGTAATTTTCGGGGCTCGAACACTGAAGCTTTCTTT NA once TRBJ1-1 TRBV19
CSVEGSSGNTMYF TGCAGCGTCGAAGGAAGCTCTGGAAACACCATGTATTTT NA few TRBJ1-3 TRBV29-1
CASSETHCLPFSGNTIYF TGTGCCAGCAGTGAAACCCACTGTTTACCGTTCTCTGGAAACACCATATATTTT NA NA TRBJ1-3 TRBV25-1
CASSDSPPDLWANVLTF TGTGCCAGCAGTGATTCCCCTCCGGATCTCTGGGCCAACGTCCTGACTTTC NA NA TRBJ2-6 TRBV2
CASGQRGNYGYTF TGTGCCTCCGGACAGAGGGGTAACTATGGCTACACCTTC NA few TRBJ1-2 TRBV6-1
CASSLSASGNHEQYF TGTGCCAGCAGTTTATCGGCTAGCGGGAACCACGAGCAGTACTTC TRBD2 NA TRBJ2-7 TRBV12-3/TRBV12-4
CASSWTASNTEAFF TGTGCCAGCAGTTGGACAGCCTCGAACACTGAAGCTTTCTTT NA few TRBJ1-1 TRBV27
CASSSAGTGIGYGYTF TGTGCCAGCAGCTCCGCCGGGACAGGGATAGGGTATGGCTACACCTTC TRBD1 NA TRBJ1-2 TRBV7-9
CASRSTGTGNQPQHF TGTGCCAGTAGATCGACAGGTACTGGCAATCAGCCCCAGCATTTT NA NA TRBJ1-5 TRBV19
CASSGQGRQGYTF TGTGCCAGCAGTGGCCAAGGTCGCCAGGGCTACACCTTC NA many TRBJ1-2 TRBV28
CASSSRGNGRSDTQYF TGTGCCAGCAGCTCTCGGGGGAACGGGAGGTCCGATACGCAGTATTTT TRBD2 many TRBJ2-3 TRBV7-3
CASSLGLQDNQPQHF TGTGCCAGCAGTTTGGGGCTGCAGGACAATCAGCCCCAGCATTTT NA many TRBJ1-5 TRBV28
CAIGQGWDQPQHF TGTGCCATCGGACAGGGGTGGGATCAGCCCCAGCATTTT TRBD1 NA TRBJ1-5 TRBV10-3
CASSYSGTSVSYEQYF TGTGCCAGCAGTTACTCGGGGACTAGCGTTTCCTACGAGCAGTACTTC TRBD2 many TRBJ2-7 TRBV6-5
CASSPSGTRYGYTF TGTGCCAGCAGCCCATCCGGGACACGATATGGCTACACCTTC NA many TRBJ1-2 TRBV12-3/TRBV12-4
CASSFDSRNSGNTIYF TGTGCCAGCAGCTTTGATTCGCGGAACTCTGGAAACACCATATATTTT NA once TRBJ1-3 TRBV12-1
CACQTPGQFLLTF TGTGCCTGTCAAACGCCGGGACAGTTCCTCCTAACCTTC TRBD1 NA TRBJ1-2 TRBV30